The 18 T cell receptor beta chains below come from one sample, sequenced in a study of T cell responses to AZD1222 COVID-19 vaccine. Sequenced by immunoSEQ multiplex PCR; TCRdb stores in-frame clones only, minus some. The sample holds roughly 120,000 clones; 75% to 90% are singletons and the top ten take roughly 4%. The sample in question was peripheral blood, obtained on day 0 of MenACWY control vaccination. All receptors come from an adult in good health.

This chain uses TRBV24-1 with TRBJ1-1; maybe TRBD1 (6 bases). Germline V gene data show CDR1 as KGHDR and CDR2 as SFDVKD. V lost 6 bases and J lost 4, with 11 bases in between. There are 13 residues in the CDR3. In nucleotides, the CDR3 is TGTGCCACCAGTTATGGGGGCGGCACTGAAGCTTTCTTT. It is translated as CATSYGGGTEAFF.

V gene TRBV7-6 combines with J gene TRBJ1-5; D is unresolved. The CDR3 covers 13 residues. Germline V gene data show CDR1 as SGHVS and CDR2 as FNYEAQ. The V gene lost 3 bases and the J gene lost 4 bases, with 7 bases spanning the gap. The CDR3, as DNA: TGTGCCAGCAGCTTTGGTCTAAATCAGCCCCAGCATTTT. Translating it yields CASSFGLNQPQHF.

CDR3 residues: CASSAGLGIEQFF. The CDR3 DNA reads as TGTGCCAGTAGTGCAGGACTTGGGATTGAGCAGTTCTTC. The chain employs TRBV19 and TRBJ2-1, with a possible D match to TRBD2 (5 bases). Per germline, CDR1 LNHDA and CDR2 SQIVND (reference sequence). Trimming pared 5 bases from V and 9 bases from J, leaving 14 bases between. The CDR3 consists of 13 residues.

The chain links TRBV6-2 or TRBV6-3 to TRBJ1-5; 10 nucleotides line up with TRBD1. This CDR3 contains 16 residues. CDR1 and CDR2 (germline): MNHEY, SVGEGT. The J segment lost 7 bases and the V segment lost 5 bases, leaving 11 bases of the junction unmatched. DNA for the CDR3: TGTGCCAGCAGTAAACCGGGACAGGGGCCGGGGCAGCCCCAGCATTTT. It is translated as CASSKPGQGPGQPQHF.

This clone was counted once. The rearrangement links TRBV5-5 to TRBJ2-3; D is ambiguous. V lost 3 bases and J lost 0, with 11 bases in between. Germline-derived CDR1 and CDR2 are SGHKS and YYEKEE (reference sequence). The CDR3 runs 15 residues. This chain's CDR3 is CASSSNPSSTDTQYF. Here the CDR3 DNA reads TGTGCCAGCAGCTCGAACCCTTCCAGCACAGATACGCAGTATTTT.

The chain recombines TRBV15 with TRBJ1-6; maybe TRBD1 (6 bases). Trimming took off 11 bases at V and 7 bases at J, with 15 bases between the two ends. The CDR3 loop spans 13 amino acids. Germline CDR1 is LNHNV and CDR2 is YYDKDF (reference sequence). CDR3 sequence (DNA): TGTGCCTCACAGGGAGGCTACAATTCACCCCTCCACTTT. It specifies CASQGGYNSPLHF.

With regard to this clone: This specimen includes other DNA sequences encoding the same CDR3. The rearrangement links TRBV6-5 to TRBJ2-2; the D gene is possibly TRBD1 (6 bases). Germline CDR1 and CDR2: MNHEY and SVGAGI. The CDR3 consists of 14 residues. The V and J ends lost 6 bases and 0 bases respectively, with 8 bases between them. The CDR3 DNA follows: TGTGCCAGCAGACAGGGTACGAACACCGGGGAGCTGTTTTTT. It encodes CASRQGTNTGELFF.

The CDR3 coding sequence is TGTGCCAGCAGCCAAGGGCCGGGCGTTAGCGGCTCACCCCTCCACTTT. As protein: CASSQGPGVSGSPLHF. This chain links TRBV3-1 (or the pseudogene TRBV3-2) with TRBJ1-6; no reliable D call. Trimming cost V 1 base and J 10 bases, with 17 bases left between them. CDR3 size: 16 residues. CDR1 is LGHDT, CDR2 YNNKEL, per germline (reference sequence).

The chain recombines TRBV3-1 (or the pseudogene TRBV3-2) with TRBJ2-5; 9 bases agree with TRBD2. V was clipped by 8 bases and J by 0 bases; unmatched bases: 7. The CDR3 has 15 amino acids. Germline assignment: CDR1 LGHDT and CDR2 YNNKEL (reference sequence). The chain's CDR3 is CASGGLAPYQETQYF. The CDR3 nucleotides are TGTGCCAGCGGGGGACTAGCACCTTACCAAGAGACCCAGTACTTC.

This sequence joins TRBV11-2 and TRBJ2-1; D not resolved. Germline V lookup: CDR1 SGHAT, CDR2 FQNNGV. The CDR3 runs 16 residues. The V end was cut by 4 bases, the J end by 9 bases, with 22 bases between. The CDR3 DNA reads TGTGCCAGCAGCTCCGCCCAAATGGCTAGAAGAGGTGAGCAGTTCTTC. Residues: CASSSAQMARRGEQFF.

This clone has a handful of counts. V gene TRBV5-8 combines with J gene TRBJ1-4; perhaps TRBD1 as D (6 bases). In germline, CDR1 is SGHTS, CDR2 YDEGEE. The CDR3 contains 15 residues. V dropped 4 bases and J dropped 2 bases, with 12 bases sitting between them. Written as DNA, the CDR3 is TGTGCCAGCAGCCTAGGACAGTTGACTAATGAAAAACTGTTTTTT. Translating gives CASSLGQLTNEKLFF.

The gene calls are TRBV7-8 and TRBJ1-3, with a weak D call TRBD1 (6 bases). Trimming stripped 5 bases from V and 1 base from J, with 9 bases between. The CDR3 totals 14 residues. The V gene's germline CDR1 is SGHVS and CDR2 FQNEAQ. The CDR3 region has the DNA TGTGCCAGCAGCCTAGGGGGATCTGGAAACACCATATATTTT. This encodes CASSLGGSGNTIYF. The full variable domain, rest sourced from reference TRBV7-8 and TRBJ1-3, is GAGVSQSPRYKVAKRGQDVALRCDPISGHVSLFWYQQALGQGPEFLTYFQNEAQLDKSGLPSDRFFAERPEGSVSTLKIQRTQQEDSAVYLCASSLGGSGNTIYFGEGSWLTVV.

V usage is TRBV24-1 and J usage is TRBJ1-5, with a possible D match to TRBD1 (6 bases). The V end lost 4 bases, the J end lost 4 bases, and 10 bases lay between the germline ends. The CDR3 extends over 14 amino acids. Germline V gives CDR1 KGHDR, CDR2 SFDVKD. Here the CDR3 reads CATSEPDSNQPQHF. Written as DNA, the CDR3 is TGTGCCACCAGTGAGCCGGACAGTAATCAGCCCCAGCATTTT.

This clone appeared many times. The CDR3 DNA sequence: TGTGCCAGCAGCGTAGCCGGCGGGGACGCCGAAATTTACGAGCAGTACTTC. Translated, it gives CASSVAGGDAEIYEQYF. The V gene is TRBV9, the J gene TRBJ2-7, with D possibly matching TRBD2 (6 bases). Germline V gene data show CDR1 as SGDLS and CDR2 as YYNGEE. V was clipped by 0 bases and J by 4 bases, with 20 bases between them. This CDR3 is built from 17 residues. The full variable domain, with the rest looked up from reference TRBV9 and TRBJ2-7, is DSGVTQTPKHLITATGQRVTLRCSPRSGDLSVYWYQQSLDQGLQFLIQYYNGEERAKGNILERFSAQQFPDLHSELNLSSLELGDSALYFCASSVAGGDAEIYEQYFGPGTRLTVT.

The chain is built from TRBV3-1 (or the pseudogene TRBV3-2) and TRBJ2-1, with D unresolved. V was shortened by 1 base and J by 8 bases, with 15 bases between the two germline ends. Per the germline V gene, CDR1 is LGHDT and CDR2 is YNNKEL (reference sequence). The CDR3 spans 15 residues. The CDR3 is CASSQVTPSADEQFF. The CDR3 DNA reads TGTGCCAGCAGCCAAGTCACCCCGTCTGCCGATGAGCAGTTCTTC.

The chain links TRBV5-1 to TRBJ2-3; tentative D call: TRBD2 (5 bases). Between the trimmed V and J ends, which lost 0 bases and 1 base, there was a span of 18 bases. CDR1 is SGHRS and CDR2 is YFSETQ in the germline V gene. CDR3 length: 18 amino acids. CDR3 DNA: TGCGCCAGCAGCTTGGCCGAGGGTGGTCTAGCTGGCACAGATACGCAGTATTTT. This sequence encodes CASSLAEGGLAGTDTQYF.

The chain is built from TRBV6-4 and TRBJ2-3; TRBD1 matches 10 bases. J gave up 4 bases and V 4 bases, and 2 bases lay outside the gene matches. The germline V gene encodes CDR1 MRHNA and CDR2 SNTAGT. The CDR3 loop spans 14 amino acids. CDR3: CASSVDRGSDTQYF. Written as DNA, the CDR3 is TGTGCCAGCAGTGTGGACAGGGGGTCAGATACGCAGTATTTT.

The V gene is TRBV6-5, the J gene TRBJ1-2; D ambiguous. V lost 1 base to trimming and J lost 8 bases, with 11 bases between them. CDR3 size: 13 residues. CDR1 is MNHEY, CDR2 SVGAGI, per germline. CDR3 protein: CASSYLEGEGYTF. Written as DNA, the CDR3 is TGTGCCAGCAGTTACTTAGAGGGAGAGGGCTACACCTTC.